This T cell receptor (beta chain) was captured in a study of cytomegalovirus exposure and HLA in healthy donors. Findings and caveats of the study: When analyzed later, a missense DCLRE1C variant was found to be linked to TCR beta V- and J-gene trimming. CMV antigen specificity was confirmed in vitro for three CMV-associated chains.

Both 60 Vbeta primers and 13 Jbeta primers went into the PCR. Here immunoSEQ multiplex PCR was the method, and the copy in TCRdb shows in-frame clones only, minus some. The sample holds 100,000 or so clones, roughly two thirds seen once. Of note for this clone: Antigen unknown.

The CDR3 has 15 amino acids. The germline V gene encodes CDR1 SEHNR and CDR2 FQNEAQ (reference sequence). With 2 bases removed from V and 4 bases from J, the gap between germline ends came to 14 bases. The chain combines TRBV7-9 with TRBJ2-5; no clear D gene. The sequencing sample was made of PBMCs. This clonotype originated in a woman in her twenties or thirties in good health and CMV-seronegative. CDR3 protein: CASSLSSSLGETQYF. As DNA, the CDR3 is TGTGCCAGCAGCTTATCTTCCTCCCTCGGAGAGACCCAGTACTTC. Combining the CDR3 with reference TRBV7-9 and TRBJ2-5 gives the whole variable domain DTGVSQNPRHKITKRGQNVTFRCDPISEHNRLYWYRQTLGQGPEFLTYFQNEAQLEKSRLLSDRFSAERPKGSFSTLEIQRTEQGDSAMYLCASSLSSSLGETQYFGPGTRLLVL.